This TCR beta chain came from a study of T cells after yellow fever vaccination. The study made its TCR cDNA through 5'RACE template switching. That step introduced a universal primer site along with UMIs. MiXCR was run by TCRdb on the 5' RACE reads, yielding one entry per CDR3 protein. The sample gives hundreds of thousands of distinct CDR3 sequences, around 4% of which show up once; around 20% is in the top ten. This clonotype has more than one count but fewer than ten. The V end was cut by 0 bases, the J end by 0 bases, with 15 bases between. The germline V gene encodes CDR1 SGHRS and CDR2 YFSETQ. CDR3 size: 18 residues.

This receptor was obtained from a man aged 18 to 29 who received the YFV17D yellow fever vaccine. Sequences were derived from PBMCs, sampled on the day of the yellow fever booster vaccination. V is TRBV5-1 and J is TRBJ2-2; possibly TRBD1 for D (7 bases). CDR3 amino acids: CASSLGDRGTANTGELFF. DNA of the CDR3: TGCGCCAGCAGCTTGGGGGACCGGGGGACAGCGAACACCGGGGAGCTGTTTTTT.